A selection of T cell receptor beta chains follows, all from one sample in a study of T cell responses to AZD1222 COVID-19 vaccine. The protocol was immunoSEQ multiplex PCR, while the TCRdb copy is restricted to in-frame clones and leaves out a portion. Altogether around 160,000 clones are present, under 95% being singletons, with the ten largest covering 5.1%. The material was peripheral blood, obtained 28 days after the second AZD1222 dose. The source of these receptors is an adult who received the AZD1222 COVID-19 vaccine. Each CDR3 is given without its conserved first and last residue.

J	V	CDR3
TRBJ1-1	TRBV6-1	ASSEAAQGVKTEAF
TRBJ2-7	TRBV7-8	ASSLRVNYEQY
TRBJ2-1	TRBV14	ASSLLRDRAYNEQF
TRBJ1-2	TRBV5-1	ASSTDLGQGNYGYT
TRBJ2-1	TRBV18	ASSPPSGGAYNEQF
TRBJ1-4	TRBV2	ASKFGTGEKLF
TRBJ2-4	TRBV19	ASSINPVAKNIQY
TRBJ2-1	TRBV19	ASSTLPPYNEQF
TRBJ1-3	TRBV7-7	ASSLGTSFSGNTIY
TRBJ1-4	TRBV6-5	ASSYRRAPNEKLF
TRBJ2-4	TRBV4-2	ASSQDLAGSFKNIQY
TRBJ2-7	TRBV6-1	ASSEPGRASYEQY
TRBJ1-6	TRBV6-6	ASSGTGDNSPLH
TRBJ2-1	TRBV18	ASSLTTSGSRNEQF
TRBJ1-4	TRBV27	ASSLDSPATNEKLF
TRBJ1-2	TRBV29-1	SVEQTGYGYT